One and the same sample provided the 11 T cell receptor beta chains below, sequenced in a study of identical twins. Via MiXCR, TCRdb re-called the 5' RACE reads, giving one row per CDR3 protein. The table records roughly 570,000 distinct CDR3 sequences, around a tenth of them present only once. The sample was also reused in another study, on yellow fever vaccine responses in identical twins.

Sample: PBMCs. The receptors derive from a woman aged 18-29 years in good health.

This clonotype occurred many times. The chain combines TRBV2 with TRBJ2-3; D is undetermined. The ends were cut back, 6 bases at V and 2 bases at J, with 18 bases in the middle. Germline-derived CDR1 and CDR2 are SNHLY and FYNNEI. The CDR3 is 16 residues long. The CDR3 region is CASRYPVLGPTDTQYF. The CDR3 DNA follows: TGTGCCAGCAGATACCCAGTCTTGGGCCCCACAGATACGCAGTATTTT.

This clonotype was seen a few times. The chain employs TRBV27 and TRBJ2-1, with D maybe TRBD1 (6 bases). V shed 4 bases and J shed 8 bases, with 18 bases lying between them. Germline lookup yields CDR1 MNHEY and CDR2 SMNVEV (reference sequence). The CDR3 extends over 15 amino acids. CDR3 residues: CASSSRGQGTHEQFF. Written as DNA, the CDR3 is TGTGCCAGCAGTTCCCGAGGGCAGGGGACCCATGAGCAGTTCTTC.

V is TRBV6-2 or TRBV6-3 and J is TRBJ2-1, with no clear D. V was trimmed by 5 bases and J by 8 bases, leaving 10 bases between them. CDR1 MNHEY and CDR2 SVGEGT come from the germline V gene. CDR3 length equals 12 residues. The DNA of the CDR3 is TGTGCCAGCAGTATAGGTGCCCATGAGCAGTTCTTC. Translating it yields CASSIGAHEQFF.

This clonotype was counted between two and nine times. V and J are TRBV2 and TRBJ2-1; D is undetermined. The CDR3 covers 12 residues. Between the trimmed V and J ends, which lost 3 bases and 7 bases, there was a span of 7 bases. The germline V gene has CDR1 SNHLY and CDR2 FYNNEI. CDR3 region: CASSDARNEQFF. In nucleotides, the CDR3 is TGTGCCAGCAGTGACGCCCGAAATGAGCAGTTCTTC.

V usage is TRBV7-9 and J usage is TRBJ2-1, with a tentative D call TRBD2 (6 bases). Germline V gives CDR1 SEHNR, CDR2 FQNEAQ (reference sequence). The V gene lost 5 bases and the J gene lost 7 bases, with 21 bases spanning the gap. This CDR3 has 16 amino acids. The CDR3 DNA is TGTGCCAGCAGCATTACCCTCGGGGGATACAAAAATGAGCAGTTCTTC. Translated: CASSITLGGYKNEQFF.

The chain links TRBV11-1 to TRBJ2-3, with 9 positions matching TRBD1. J was trimmed by 0 bases and V by 3 bases; bases with no gene match: 10. The CDR3 covers 18 residues. Germline loops: CDR1 SGHAT, CDR2 FQDESV (reference sequence). CDR3 coding DNA: TGTGCCAGCAGCTTCCTGGGACAGGGAACACCTAGCACAGATACGCAGTATTTT. Amino acid sequence: CASSFLGQGTPSTDTQYF.

This clonotype has ten or more counts. This chain links TRBV12-3 or TRBV12-4 with TRBJ2-2; possible D gene TRBD2, 5 bases. The length of the CDR3 is 14 residues. V lost 8 bases and J lost 0, with 10 bases in between. The chain's CDR3 is CASREGSNTGELFF. CDR3 in DNA: TGTGCCAGCCGAGAGGGATCGAACACCGGGGAGCTGTTTTTT.

V and J are TRBV5-1 and TRBJ2-5; 12 bases align to TRBD2. The V gene end was trimmed by 9 bases and the J gene end by 3 bases; junction bases not matched to a gene: 3. The V gene's germline CDR1 is SGHRS and CDR2 YFSETQ. The CDR3 is 13 amino acids. DNA for the CDR3: TGCGCCACCAGGACTAGCGGGAAAGAGACCCAGTACTTC. This gives the protein CATRTSGKETQYF. Full variable domain (missing parts from reference TRBV5-1 and TRBJ2-5): KAGVTQTPRYLIKTRGQQVTLSCSPISGHRSVSWYQQTPGQGLQFLFEYFSETQRNKGNFPGRFSGRQFSNSRSEMNVSTLELGDSALYLCATRTSGKETQYFGPGTRLLVL.

This clonotype was observed at least ten times. The genes are TRBV29-1 and TRBJ2-3; TRBD2 agrees at 8 bases. Germline V lookup: CDR1 SQVTM, CDR2 ANQGSEA. The V segment lost 7 bases and the J segment 0 bases; nucleotides outside the gene matches: 9. CDR3 size: 15 residues. The CDR3 nucleotides read TGCAGCGCTCCAATCAGCGGGGGAAGCACAGATACGCAGTATTTT. Protein sequence: CSAPISGGSTDTQYF.

This clonotype was detected once. CDR3 nucleotides: TGTGCCAGCAGCCTCCGAGACAGGGGTTTCGGTGAGCAGTTCTTC. It specifies CASSLRDRGFGEQFF. The genes are TRBV7-2 and TRBJ2-1; 8 bases map to TRBD1. The ends lost 5 bases at V and 9 bases at J; junction bases unmatched: 12. The germline gives CDR1 SGHTA, CDR2 FQGNSA. The CDR3 covers 15 residues.

This clonotype showed up many times. The gene calls are TRBV20-1 and TRBJ2-3; 11 nucleotides align to TRBD2. The CDR3 covers 19 residues. Germline CDR1 and CDR2: DFQATT and SNEGSKA (reference sequence). The V and J ends lost 6 bases and 2 bases, in that order; junction bases with no gene match: 19. In DNA form, the CDR3 reads TGCAGTGCCCCTGGGGCTAGCGGGGGGCCATCTACTCTCACAGATACGCAGTATTTT. Residues: CSAPGASGGPSTLTDTQYF.